The clone carrying this T cell receptor beta chain came up a few times. The CDR3 is 15 residues long. In germline, CDR1 is SGDLS, CDR2 YYNGEE. Unmatched junction bases numbered 12, after V lost 7 bases and J lost 2 bases. Sequencing libraries for TCR beta were prepared with iRepertoire HTBI primers and Arm-PCR of CDR3 regions. From the multiplex PCR reads, TCRdb called clonotypes with MiXCR, one entry per CDR3 protein. The table shows roughly 610,000 distinct CDR3 sequences, with approximately 15% occurring only once. The data derive from a study of regulatory T cells in long-lasting Graves disease. The sample's time point: newly diagnosed GD, antithyroid drugs for less than 3 months. TCR sequences were obtained from RNA taken from PBMCs. This same sample was also taken into another study, of T cells in Graves' hyperthyroidism and ophthalmopathy.

V and J are TRBV9 and TRBJ2-7; TRBD1 matches 7 bases. This clonotype was obtained from a woman in her twenties or thirties with Graves disease. The sequences come from peripheral blood mononuclear cells (PBMCs), collected at new diagnosis, from a patient treated with antithyroid drugs. The CDR3, as DNA: TGTGCCAGCGGTCTCTCACCGGACAGGACCTACGAGCAGTACTTC. Translating gives CASGLSPDRTYEQYF.